This is a list of T cell receptor beta chains from one sample in a study of CD4 T cells in relation to SARS-CoV-2 and coronaviruses. Some clones are missing from TCRdb's copy, which holds only in-frame ones; the method was immunoSEQ multiplex PCR. The table records tens of thousands of clones, roughly 94% of them present only once. Source material: naive CD4+ T cells from PBMCs. The receptors were gathered from an adult with COVID-19. The CDR3 runs from the conserved cysteine through the conserved F or W. A D gene is named only where the DNA matches it firmly. Clone size is shown for a subset of rows, as once, few, many or a class of expanded clone.

size	V	D	J	CDR3	DNA
NA	TRBV4-2	NA	TRBJ1-2	CASSQDLGPGVSYGYTF	TGTGCCAGCAGCCAAGATCTGGGGCCAGGTGTAAGCTATGGCTACACCTTC
NA	TRBV11-2	NA	TRBJ1-4	CASSLEFGVGEKLFF	TGTGCCAGCAGCTTAGAGTTTGGGGTTGGGGAAAAACTGTTTTTT
NA	TRBV4-1	NA	TRBJ2-3	CASSHTIKSSDTQYF	TGCGCCAGCAGCCACACCATTAAAAGCTCAGATACGCAGTATTTT
NA	TRBV29-1	TRBD1	TRBJ2-3	CSVGKTGARTDTQYF	TGCAGCGTTGGGAAAACAGGGGCGCGCACAGATACGCAGTATTTT
NA	TRBV7-3	NA	TRBJ2-3	CASSRRITDTQYF	TGTGCCAGCAGTCGACGGATCACAGATACGCAGTATTTT
NA	TRBV4-2	NA	TRBJ2-2	CASSPLGRVSAGELFF	TGTGCCAGCAGCCCTTTGGGTAGGGTTTCGGCCGGGGAGCTGTTTTTT
NA	TRBV12-3/TRBV12-4	NA	TRBJ1-2	CASSLTTSYGYTF	TGTGCCAGCAGTCTTACAACGTCCTATGGCTACACCTTC
NA	TRBV5-6	NA	TRBJ2-1	CASSFLGPRGYNEQFF	TGTGCCAGCAGCTTTCTAGGTCCGAGGGGCTACAATGAGCAGTTCTTC
NA	TRBV7-9	NA	TRBJ1-2	CASSPWEGDYGYTF	TGTGCCAGCAGCCCCTGGGAGGGGGACTATGGCTACACCTTC
NA	TRBV6-2/TRBV6-3	TRBD2	TRBJ2-7	CASSYNYASGATYEQYF	TGTGCCAGCAGTTACAACTATGCTAGCGGTGCAACCTACGAGCAGTACTTC
NA	TRBV21-1	NA	TRBJ2-7	CASSKGSPVRADYEQYF	TGTGCCAGCAGCAAAGGAAGTCCAGTCCGCGCGGACTACGAGCAGTACTTC
NA	TRBV6-5	NA	TRBJ1-4	CASRDSGDNEKLFF	TGTGCCAGCAGAGACTCCGGAGATAATGAAAAACTGTTTTTT
NA	TRBV15	NA	TRBJ1-2	CATSRVPGAHYGYTF	TGTGCCACCAGCAGAGTACCGGGCGCCCACTATGGCTACACCTTC
once	TRBV15	NA	TRBJ2-5	CATSREITSMETQYF	TGTGCCACCAGCAGAGAAATTACTAGCATGGAGACCCAGTACTTC
NA	TRBV6-5	TRBD2	TRBJ2-7	CASSRPGLALYEQYF	TGTGCCAGCAGTAGACCGGGACTAGCGCTTTACGAGCAGTACTTC
NA	TRBV19	NA	TRBJ1-2	CASSIVYREEGYTF	TGTGCCAGTAGTATAGTGTACAGGGAAGAAGGCTACACCTTC
NA	TRBV20-1	TRBD1	TRBJ2-7	CSASVLGTGGGYEQYF	TGCAGTGCTAGTGTGTTGGGGACAGGGGGTGGTTACGAGCAGTACTTC
NA	TRBV12-2	NA	TRBJ2-7	CASRLMRSSETYEQYF	TGTGCAAGTCGCTTAATGCGGTCCTCCGAAACCTACGAGCAGTACTTC
NA	TRBV3-1/TRBV3-2	NA	TRBJ1-1	CASSQGGDKAFF	TGTGCCAGCAGCCAAGGAGGGGACAAAGCTTTCTTT
NA	TRBV19	TRBD2	TRBJ2-1	CASSTRRTSGRDSYNEQFF	TGTGCCAGTAGTACACGTCGGACTAGCGGGAGAGACTCCTACAATGAGCAGTTCTTC
NA	TRBV6-5	NA	TRBJ2-3	CASKKDSLDTQYF	TGTGCCAGCAAAAAAGACAGCCTTGATACGCAGTATTTT
NA	TRBV6-5	TRBD1	TRBJ1-1	CASSYPGVDRGKAFF	TGTGCCAGCAGTTACCCAGGGGTAGACAGGGGAAAAGCTTTCTTT
NA	TRBV19	TRBD1	TRBJ2-7	CASSSGQGASYEQYF	TGTGCCAGTAGTAGCGGACAGGGGGCCTCCTACGAGCAGTACTTC